This TCR beta chain was documented in a study of cytotoxic CD8 clonotypes in ibrutinib-treated CLL (TCRdb year 2021). With respect to the entire study: The cohort was composed of some ten relapsed/refractory and about 16 treatment-naive patients; IGHV unmutated status was identified in under 18 patients. Cryopreserved peripheral blood mononuclear cells were collected before treatment, at response, and at either disease progression or sustained remission. On average, each sample had a few hundred thousand productive templates and more than 75,000 productive rearrangements. Of the 85 to 95 participants in the trial, 25 to 30 had longitudinal samples available. Patients were still on ibrutinib when every remission and progressive disease sample was collected. Partial responses were observed in 24 patients and complete responses in 2; after a median follow-up of around 68 months, remission was maintained in some 14 patients and progression was observed in roughly 12. The response samples were drawn at a median of around eleven months into treatment, with a range of roughly 6 to 36 months.

What the work shows at the level of the full study, not this receptor alone: Clonality increased at ibrutinib response, stayed stable in sustained remission, and fell back toward baseline at progression. Public clonotypes were rare and either contracted or stayed stable during treatment, and the rise in clonality at ibrutinib response reflected the expansion of private clonotypes. At baseline, clonality was higher than in age-matched healthy donors and showed a strong correlation with circulating CD8+ T-cell counts. Sampling times were not matched between patients in sustained remission and patients whose disease was progressing, and lymph node repertoires were not examined.

Regarding this clone: The antigen this receptor binds is unknown. Base qualities are not recorded, but no much larger clone differs from it by a single base.

There are 15 amino acids in the CDR3, from cysteine to phenylalanine inclusive. The read is trimmed to its CDR3 DNA, 45 bases read in frame from base 1. V lost 7 bases and J lost 5 bases; the stretch between them is 17 bases long. CDR1 and CDR2 are read off the germline V gene as SGHTA and FQGNSA. Explained via the paper, the time point label denotes: about twelve months on ibrutinib. For TCR beta library preparation, approximately 2 micrograms of genomic DNA were isolated from cryopreserved PBMCs. High-throughput TCR beta sequencing was performed on longitudinal blood samples from CLL patients receiving ibrutinib monotherapy. The patients were enrolled in a single-center, open-label phase 2 trial of ibrutinib monotherapy. A MiSeq instrument was used for deep resolution sequencing, which targeted depths ranging from 1 in 1 million up to 1 in 200,000 T cells, with coverage averaging 10x for each clonotype. The immunoSEQ hsTCRB Kit was used to generate TCR beta libraries. The original methods were these. Data were analyzed with ImmunoSEQ Data Assistant and ImmunoSEQ Analyzer, with V, D and J genes assigned per IMGT definitions. Clonality, which ranges from 0 to 1, was calculated as one minus the normalized Shannon entropy of productive rearrangement frequencies. Public clonotype analysis was restricted to overrepresented clonotypes comprising at least 0.05% of each patient's repertoire. Repertoires from thirteen age-matched healthy donors in immuneACCESS were used as clonality controls. TCRdb carries this immuneACCESS record with in-frame sequences only. Its versions omit some clonotypes, under half of them owing to an unresolved V gene in the studies checked, with the rest unexplained. The V and J calls and clone size come from that table; D and trimming were worked out from the DNA. For this sample the table gives some 150,000 clones, of which approximately 80% were detected only once. About 29% of the sample rests with the top ten.

The V gene is TRBV7-2 and the J gene is TRBJ1-4, with the D gene too uncertain to name. This receptor was taken from a human donor with chronic lymphocytic leukemia. The material sequenced was PBMCs, taken after 12 months of ibrutinib treatment. The DNA reads as follows: TGTGCCAGCACCCGGAGTTTGAGCCCCAATGAAAAACTGTTTTTT. This sequence encodes CASTRSLSPNEKLFF.